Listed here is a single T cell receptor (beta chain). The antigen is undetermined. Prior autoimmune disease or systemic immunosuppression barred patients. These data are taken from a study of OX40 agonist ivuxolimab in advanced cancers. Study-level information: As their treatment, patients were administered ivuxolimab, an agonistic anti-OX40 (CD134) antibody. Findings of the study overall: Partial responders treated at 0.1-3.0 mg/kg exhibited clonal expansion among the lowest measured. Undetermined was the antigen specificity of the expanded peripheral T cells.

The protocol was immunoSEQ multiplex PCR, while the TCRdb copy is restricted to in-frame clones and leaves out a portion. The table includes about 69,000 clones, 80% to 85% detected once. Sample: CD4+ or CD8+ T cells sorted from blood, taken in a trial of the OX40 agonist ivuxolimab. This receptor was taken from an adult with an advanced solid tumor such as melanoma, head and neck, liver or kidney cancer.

The chain's CDR3 is CASSRTVNQPQHF. CDR3 in DNA: TGCGCCAGCAGCAGGACAGTAAATCAGCCCCAGCATTTT. The chain has TRBV5-1 and TRBJ1-5; tentatively, D is TRBD1 (6 bases). Germline V lookup: CDR1 SGHRS, CDR2 YFSETQ. This CDR3 spans 13 amino acids. Trimming pared 4 bases from V and 4 bases from J, leaving 9 bases between. The full variable domain, rest sourced from reference TRBV5-1 and TRBJ1-5, is KAGVTQTPRYLIKTRGQQVTLSCSPISGHRSVSWYQQTPGQGLQFLFEYFSETQRNKGNFPGRFSGRQFSNSRSEMNVSTLELGDSALYLCASSRTVNQPQHFGDGTRLSIL.